Listed here is a single T cell receptor beta chain. Its antigen is currently unknown. Germline V gene sequence: CDR1 SGHTA, CDR2 FQGNSA. V dropped 1 base and J dropped 4 bases, with 7 bases sitting between them. The CDR3 length is 13 residues. These data originate in a study of PD-L1 blockade in urothelial cancer. About the research overall: Chemotherapy regimens numbering 0 to 3 had been given to patients. Blood underwent analysis 3 weeks (second dose) and 6 weeks after treatment began. Researchers found blood samples held a median of approximately 150,000 T cells.

Assay: immunoSEQ multiplex PCR; the TCRdb copy retains only in-frame clones and omits some. In the table there are about 130,000 clones, more than 75% of which are singletons. Whole-study results and caveats: Lower pretreatment blood TCR clonality, under the median, predicted better survival, researchers reported.

The time point was: peripheral blood 6 weeks after treatment start. Here the sequenced sample was PBMCs, taken around atezolizumab (anti-PD-L1) treatment. This receptor was obtained from a man aged 50 or older with urothelial cancer. The rearrangement joins TRBV7-2 to TRBJ1-2; D is unresolved. This CDR3 reads CASSLDRSYGYTF. For the CDR3, the DNA is TGTGCCAGCAGCTTAGACAGAAGCTATGGCTACACCTTC.